The clone carrying this TCR beta chain was picked up a small number of times. The sample comes from a study of T cells after yellow fever vaccination. TCRdb itself ran the 5' RACE reads through MiXCR, one entry per CDR3 protein. The sample lists approximately 300,000 distinct CDR3 sequences, 6.8% occurring once. The ends were cut back, 6 bases at V and 6 bases at J, with 14 bases in the middle. CDR1 and CDR2 (germline): SGDLS, YYNGEE. The length of the CDR3 is 13 residues. Sequencing was performed on PBMCs, taken roughly seven weeks after the first yellow fever vaccination. The chain links TRBV9 to TRBJ2-3, with D tentatively TRBD1 (6 bases). The receptor's source is a man in his late teens or twenties who received the YFV17D yellow fever vaccine. The CDR3 DNA follows: TGTGCCAGCAACCAACAGGGCTTGGATACGCAGTATTTT. Its protein product is CASNQQGLDTQYF.